This TCR beta chain originates from a study of PD-L1 blockade in urothelial cancer. This clone was seen a single time. Germline-derived CDR1 and CDR2 are SGHAT and FQNNGV. V was pared by 3 bases and J by 7 bases, with 13 bases between. This CDR3 comprises 15 residues. Time point: pretreatment peripheral blood. Synthetic TCR analog templates were added to each PCR reaction. TCRdb keeps only in-frame clones here, not all; method: immunoSEQ multiplex PCR. The sample has around 100,000 clones, roughly 91% seen once. The J gene is TRBJ1-6, the V gene TRBV11-2; the D gene is possibly TRBD1 (6 bases). The source is a man in his 60s with urothelial cancer. Material: PBMCs, obtained around atezolizumab (anti-PD-L1) treatment. DNA of the CDR3: TGTGCCAGCAGCTTTAGAGGGGGACAAAATTCACCCCTCCACTTT. Its protein is CASSFRGGQNSPLHF. Based on the CDR3 plus reference TRBV11-2 and TRBJ1-6, the full variable domain is EAGVAQSPRYKIIEKRQSVAFWCNPISGHATLYWYQQILGQGPKLLIQFQNNGVVDDSQLPKDRFSAERLKGVDSTLKIQPAKLEDSAVYLCASSFRGGQNSPLHFGNGTRLTVT.